What follows are 20 T cell receptor beta chains derived from one specimen sequenced in a study of OX40 agonist ivuxolimab in advanced cancers. TCRdb's copy holds only in-frame clones and misses some; the assay was immunoSEQ multiplex PCR. The data hold more than 80,000 clones, with over 75% observed a single time. This sample comprised CD4+ or CD8+ T cells sorted from blood, obtained in a trial of the OX40 agonist ivuxolimab. Source of these receptors: an adult with an advanced solid tumor such as melanoma, head and neck, liver or kidney cancer.

CDR3 amino acids: CSAHYSGANVLTF. CDR3 in DNA: TGCAGCGCCCATTATTCTGGGGCCAACGTCCTGACTTTC. The chain employs TRBV29-1 and TRBJ2-6; D is uncertain. The germline CDR1 and CDR2 sequences are SQVTM and ANQGSEA. V dropped 7 bases and J dropped 1 base, with 8 bases sitting between them. The CDR3 consists of 13 residues.

The chain combines TRBV7-7 with TRBJ2-5; weak D call: TRBD2 (6 bases). CDR1 is SSHAT and CDR2 is FNYEAQ in the germline V gene (reference sequence). CDR3 length: 13 residues. V lost 5 bases, J lost 5 bases, and 12 bases lay in between. CDR3 coding DNA: TGTGCCAGCAGCCGTCGGGAGAAGGAGACCCAGTACTTC. Protein sequence: CASSRREKETQYF.

The chain carries TRBV7-3 and TRBJ2-3; 8 bases align to TRBD2. This CDR3 comprises 15 residues. Looked up from germline, CDR1 is SGHTA and CDR2 is FQGTGA. V lost 0 bases to trimming and J lost 5 bases; unmatched junction nucleotides: 4. CDR3 bases: TGTGCCAGCAGCTTAACAGCGGGAGTGGAAGATACGCAGTATTTT. This encodes CASSLTAGVEDTQYF. Filled out from reference TRBV7-3 and TRBJ2-3, the complete variable domain reads GAGVSQTPSNKVTEKGKYVELRCDPISGHTALYWYRQSLGQGPEFLIYFQGTGAADDSGLPNDRFFAVRPEGSVSTLKIQRTERGDSAVYLCASSLTAGVEDTQYFGPGTRLTVL.

V is TRBV5-1 and J is TRBJ2-7, with unresolved D. Germline V gene data show CDR1 as SGHRS and CDR2 as YFSETQ. V lost 0 bases and J lost 5, with 9 bases in between. This CDR3 is 13 amino acids long. For the CDR3, the DNA is TGCGCCAGCAGCTTGGCCCTGGCGAACGAGCAGTACTTC. Protein product: CASSLALANEQYF.

This chain joins TRBV5-6 and TRBJ1-3; D unresolved. V lost 4 bases to trimming and J lost 4 bases, with 15 bases between them. The CDR3 length is 15 residues. From germline, CDR1 is SGHDT and CDR2 YYEEEE. For the CDR3, the DNA is TGTGCCAGCAGCCCGGTGGGAGCGAGAGGAAACACCATATATTTT. Translating gives CASSPVGARGNTIYF.

V usage is TRBV9 and J usage is TRBJ2-2; D may be TRBD1 or TRBD2 (5 bases each). The CDR3 totals 15 residues. CDR1 is SGDLS, CDR2 YYNGEE, per germline. With 0 bases removed from V and 4 bases from J, the gap between germline ends came to 10 bases. The CDR3 coding sequence is TGTGCCAGCAGCGTAGAGTTTGGGACCACCGGGGAGCTGTTTTTT. It is translated as CASSVEFGTTGELFF.

The rearrangement links TRBV5-1 to TRBJ2-5; 11 bases fit TRBD1. This CDR3 has 16 residues. Germline CDR1 SGHRS, CDR2 YFSETQ. Trimming at V came to 3 bases and at J to 5 bases, leaving 9 bases not matched to a gene. The DNA of the CDR3 is TGCGCCAGCAGCTGGGGGACAGGGGGGTTAGGCGAGACCCAGTACTTC. Residues: CASSWGTGGLGETQYF.

This rearrangement joins TRBV6-5 to TRBJ2-7; TRBD1 agrees at 8 bases. The V gene end was trimmed by 6 bases and the J gene end by 3 bases; junction bases not matched to a gene: 7. There are 14 residues in the CDR3. CDR1 and CDR2 (germline): MNHEY, SVGAGI. CDR3 bases: TGTGCCAGCAGACCGACCGGGACAGGCTACGAGCAGTACTTC. Translation: CASRPTGTGYEQYF.

The V call is TRBV11-3, the J call TRBJ2-2, with D tentatively TRBD2 (6 bases). Trimming stripped 4 bases from V and 0 bases from J, with 9 bases between. The CDR3 has 15 amino acids. Germline V CDR1 and CDR2: SGHNT, YENEEA. The CDR3, as DNA: TGTGCCAGCAGCTCGCGGGGCCCGAACACCGGGGAGCTGTTTTTT. This translates into CASSSRGPNTGELFF.

The gene calls are TRBV7-3 and TRBJ2-1; D might be TRBD1 (5 bases). CDR1 and CDR2 (germline): SGHTA, FQGTGA. Trimming removed 0 bases at V and 7 bases at J, with 13 bases between. The CDR3 has 15 residues. CDR3 nucleotides: TGTGCCAGCAGCTTAACGACAGCCCCCCTGAATGAGCAGTTCTTC. Amino acid sequence: CASSLTTAPLNEQFF.

This clone was picked up a small number of times. V and J are TRBV6-5 and TRBJ2-7; TRBD1 matches at 9 bases. This CDR3 is 13 amino acids long. V shed 5 bases, J shed 4 bases, and the junction held 3 bases outside the gene matches. CDR1 and CDR2 (germline): MNHEY, SVGAGI. This CDR3 is CASSHGQGYEQYF. The CDR3 bases are TGTGCCAGCAGTCACGGACAGGGGTACGAGCAGTACTTC.

The chain employs TRBV5-1 and TRBJ2-1, with D hard to call. The CDR3 is 15 amino acids. Deletions cut 3 bases from V and 2 bases from J, with 12 bases between. The V gene's germline CDR1 is SGHRS and CDR2 YFSETQ. CDR3 in DNA: TGCGCCAGCAGCTCGACGAACCCTGCCTACAATGAGCAGTTCTTC. As protein: CASSSTNPAYNEQFF.

The V gene is TRBV30, the J gene TRBJ2-3; 7 bases map to TRBD1. Looked up from germline, CDR1 is GTSNPN and CDR2 is SVGIG (reference sequence). CDR3 length: 13 residues. The ends lost 3 bases at V and 2 bases at J; junction bases unmatched: 2. CDR3 region: CAWRKGATDTQYF. The CDR3, as DNA: TGTGCCTGGAGAAAGGGGGCCACAGATACGCAGTATTTT.

The chain joins TRBV7-2 to TRBJ1-2; D uncertain. V lost 11 bases and J lost 5, with 18 bases in between. Germline CDR1 and CDR2: SGHTA and FQGNSA. The CDR3 has 13 amino acids. The CDR3 sequence is CADSQALGYGYTF. In DNA, the CDR3 is TGTGCCGATAGCCAGGCTCTAGGTTATGGCTACACCTTC.

CDR3 bases: TGTGCCAGCAGCGTAGAGGGCAGTAGCAATCAGCCCCAGCATTTT. It specifies CASSVEGSSNQPQHF. The genes are TRBV9 and TRBJ1-5; no definite D call. CDR1 and CDR2 (germline): SGDLS, YYNGEE. The V end lost 0 bases, the J end lost 0 bases, and 7 bases lay between the germline ends. There are 15 residues in the CDR3.

The V gene is TRBV5-4, the J gene TRBJ1-6; D might be TRBD1 (6 bases). There are 17 residues in the CDR3. Germline V gives CDR1 SGHNT, CDR2 YYREEE (reference sequence). V was cut by 4 bases and J by 0 bases, with 14 bases left in between. The CDR3 DNA follows: TGTGCCAGCAGCCCTGGGGGGGGCAGCTCCTATAATTCACCCCTCCACTTT. Translated, it gives CASSPGGGSSYNSPLHF.

This chain links TRBV5-6 with TRBJ2-1, with 9 nucleotides matching TRBD2. Germline V lookup: CDR1 SGHDT, CDR2 YYEEEE. The length of the CDR3 is 16 residues. V was clipped by 4 bases and J by 6 bases; unmatched bases: 11. DNA of the CDR3: TGTGCCAGCAGCATTAGCGGGAGTGCGTCTGGCAATGAGCAGTTCTTC. Encoded protein: CASSISGSASGNEQFF.

The CDR3 spells CASSPGLGQETQYF. The CDR3 DNA is TGTGCCAGCTCCCCGGGACTAGGACAAGAGACCCAGTACTTC. The chain has TRBV18 and TRBJ2-5; 8 positions match TRBD2. The CDR3 loop spans 14 amino acids. V lost 6 bases, J lost 2 bases, and 5 bases stayed unmatched. Germline V gene sequence: CDR1 KGHSH, CDR2 LQKENI.

The chain couples TRBV18 to TRBJ1-2; TRBD1 matches at 8 bases. Losses at the gene ends were 3 bases for V and 3 bases for J; bases not matched to a gene: 6. Germline V gene sequence: CDR1 KGHSH, CDR2 LQKENI. The CDR3 is 15 residues long. The CDR3 DNA sequence: TGTGCCAGCTCACCGCGGACAGGGTTGGACTATGGCTACACCTTC. It encodes CASSPRTGLDYGYTF.

The rearrangement uses TRBV6-1 and TRBJ2-3; 8 positions match TRBD2. CDR1 is MNHNS, CDR2 SASEGT, per germline. The junction had 11 bases not matched to a gene; V was cut back by 4 bases and J by 5 bases. The CDR3 consists of 16 residues. The chain's CDR3 is CASSVQGSGRGDTQYF. CDR3 coding DNA: TGTGCCAGCAGTGTCCAGGGCAGCGGGAGAGGAGATACGCAGTATTTT.